The sequence of this T cell receptor (beta chain) was determined in a study of molecular identifiers for immune sequencing clone quantification. With 10%, 30% or 50% of RNA, about 17,000 to 1,000,000 naive CD8 T cells were sequenced. In the sort, naive CD8 T cells were defined as CD8+CD4-CCR7+CD45RA+. In the case of this clonotype: A much larger clone lies a single base off, so this may be a read error.

Per the germline V gene, CDR1 is MGHRA and CDR2 is YSYEKL. CDR3 length: 12 residues. TCRdb called the PCR reads again in MiXCR, with one record for every CDR3 protein. The sample comprises 85,000 to 100,000 distinct CDR3 sequences, less than 25% of which are singletons, and about 0.99% rests with the top ten. V is TRBV4-1 and J is TRBJ2-5, with unresolved D. The material sequenced was naive CD8+ T cells from blood, with Jurkat cell RNA spiked in. Subset here: FACS-sorted CD8+CD4-CCR7+CD45RA+ naive T cells. The receptor was isolated from a human donor in good health. Some libraries in this study had Jurkat cell RNA spiked in. DNA of the CDR3: TGCGCCGGCAGCCAAGATAGAGGGACCCAGTACTTC. Its translation: CAGSQDRGTQYF.